The 16 T cell receptor beta chains below come from one sample, sequenced in a study of T cells after yellow fever vaccination. TCRdb re-called the 5' RACE reads with MiXCR, one entry per CDR3 protein. This sample has about 500,000 distinct CDR3 sequences, with 17% found just once. The source material was PBMCs, sampled around 5 days after the first yellow fever vaccination. All receptors come from a man between 18 and 29 years old who received the YFV17D yellow fever vaccine.

The chain couples TRBV28 to TRBJ1-4; D ambiguous. Germline CDR1 is MDHEN and CDR2 is SYDVKM. CDR3 length equals 14 residues. Trimming removed 9 bases from V and 0 bases from J, with 11 bases in between. CDR3 bases: TGTGCCAGTTTGACGGCTGCAACTAATGAAAAACTGTTTTTT. This translates into CASLTAATNEKLFF.

This clonotype turned up a few times. The genes are TRBV7-9 and TRBJ2-1; 10 bases align to TRBD1. CDR1 and CDR2 (germline): SEHNR, FQNEAQ (reference sequence). The CDR3 is 15 residues long. V shed 5 bases and J 8 bases; nucleotides not matched to a gene: 9. The CDR3 protein is CASSLTTGGLDEQFF. The CDR3 bases are TGTGCCAGCAGCCTGACGACAGGGGGCCTTGATGAGCAGTTCTTC.

The rearrangement uses TRBV7-2 and TRBJ2-3; perhaps TRBD2 as D (7 bases). V shed 0 bases and J shed 5 bases, with 18 bases lying between them. Germline V lookup: CDR1 SGHTA, CDR2 FQGNSA. CDR3 length: 17 residues. CDR3 residues: CASSLAGGPGAGDTQYF. DNA for the CDR3: TGTGCCAGCAGCTTAGCGGGGGGGCCGGGAGCCGGAGATACGCAGTATTTT.

This clonotype has a handful of counts. CDR3 DNA sequence: TGTGCCAGCAGCCGTACAGGGTACACCGGGGAGCTGTTTTTT. It yields the protein CASSRTGYTGELFF. The V and J genes are TRBV5-4 and TRBJ2-2; possibly TRBD1 for D (6 bases). From germline, CDR1 is SGHNT and CDR2 YYREEE (reference sequence). V lost 4 bases, J lost 3 bases, and 10 bases lay in between. This CDR3 has 14 amino acids.

V gene TRBV5-4 combines with J gene TRBJ2-3; the match to TRBD1 covers 11 bases. CDR3 size: 15 residues. The germline gives CDR1 SGHNT, CDR2 YYREEE (reference sequence). V lost 0 bases and J lost 3; bases outside the gene matches: 0. The CDR3 DNA reads as TGTGCCAGCAGCTTGGGGGACAGGGGGACAGATACGCAGTATTTT. Translating gives CASSLGDRGTDTQYF. The full variable domain, rest sourced from reference TRBV5-4 and TRBJ2-3, is ETGVTQSPTHLIKTRGQQVTLRCSSQSGHNTVSWYQQALGQGPQFIFQYYREEENGRGNFPPRFSGLQFPNYSSELNVNALELDDSALYLCASSLGDRGTDTQYFGPGTRLTVL.

The rearrangement links TRBV10-3 to TRBJ2-3; maybe TRBD1 (5 bases). In germline, CDR1 is ENHRY, CDR2 SYGVKD. This CDR3 has 16 residues. V was pared by 2 bases and J by 0 bases, with 12 bases between. The CDR3 sequence: CAISEQGSSSTDTQYF. The CDR3, as DNA: TGTGCCATCAGTGAGCAGGGTTCGTCTAGCACAGATACGCAGTATTTT.

This clonotype was counted only a few times. The CDR3 loop is CSARSDREETQYF. The DNA for the CDR3 is TGCAGTGCTAGATCAGACAGGGAAGAGACCCAGTACTTC. The rearrangement links TRBV20-1 to TRBJ2-5; TRBD1 agrees at 7 bases. Germline lookup yields CDR1 DFQATT and CDR2 SNEGSKA (reference sequence). This CDR3 has 13 residues. Trimming cost V 2 bases and J 3 bases; bases outside gene matches: 3.

In this sample, this clonotype turned up a few times. This chain connects TRBV2 to TRBJ1-2, with D unresolved. The CDR3 is 13 amino acids. Trimming stripped 5 bases from V and 4 bases from J, with 11 bases between. CDR1 SNHLY and CDR2 FYNNEI come from the germline V gene. The CDR3 region has the DNA TGTGCCAGCAGTAGGTCAGCCTCCTATGGCTACACCTTC. This codes for CASSRSASYGYTF.

Ten or more counts support this clonotype. The gene calls are TRBV7-2 and TRBJ2-5; the match to TRBD2 covers 12 bases. Germline CDR1 and CDR2: SGHTA and FQGNSA. The CDR3 contains 19 residues. The ends lost 3 bases at V and 3 bases at J; junction bases unmatched: 14. In DNA form, the CDR3 reads TGTGCCAGCAGCTTCAAATGGCTAGCGGGGGGGCTGTCAGAAGAGACCCAGTACTTC. Residues: CASSFKWLAGGLSEETQYF.

The chain is built from TRBV5-1 and TRBJ2-2; D ambiguous. Germline values: CDR1 SGHRS, CDR2 YFSETQ. This CDR3 is 14 amino acids long. The V gene lost 5 bases and the J gene lost 0 bases, with 8 bases spanning the gap. The CDR3 reads CASRQASNTGELFF. CDR3 sequence (DNA): TGCGCCAGCAGGCAGGCTTCGAACACCGGGGAGCTGTTTTTT.

This clonotype has only a few counts. This chain connects TRBV9 to TRBJ1-6, with D possibly matching TRBD1 (5 bases). Germline loops: CDR1 SGDLS, CDR2 YYNGEE. V was clipped by 0 bases and J by 8 bases, with 12 bases between them. This CDR3 region has 15 residues. The CDR3 region is CASSVDGRADSPLHF. CDR3 sequence (DNA): TGTGCCAGCAGCGTAGATGGCAGGGCTGATTCACCCCTCCACTTT.

This clonotype has more than one count but fewer than ten. The chain is built from TRBV6-1 and TRBJ2-3; 8 nucleotides align to TRBD1. The CDR3 covers 15 residues. CDR1 and CDR2 from the germline V gene are MNHNS and SASEGT. V was pared by 7 bases and J by 0 bases, with 6 bases of the junction left unmatched. The CDR3 DNA reads TGTGCCAGCACCTTTACAGGGGGAAGCACAGATACGCAGTATTTT. This gives the protein CASTFTGGSTDTQYF.

This chain connects TRBV29-1 to TRBJ2-3; the D gene is possibly TRBD1 (6 bases). The CDR3 has 12 residues. Germline V gene data show CDR1 as SQVTM and CDR2 as ANQGSEA. V lost 6 bases and J 7 bases, leaving 14 bases between the germline ends. The CDR3 DNA follows: TGCAGCGTGACCGGACAGTCACATACGCAGTATTTT. Residues: CSVTGQSHTQYF.

The chain has TRBV27 and TRBJ2-5; D call uncertain. CDR3 length: 14 residues. V was cut by 6 bases and J by 4 bases, with 15 bases left in between. The germline V gene encodes CDR1 MNHEY and CDR2 SMNVEV (reference sequence). The CDR3 protein is CASSSPALGETQYF. The CDR3, as DNA: TGTGCCAGCAGCTCTCCCGCCCTGGGAGAGACCCAGTACTTC.

The V call is TRBV6-1, the J call TRBJ2-1; 8 nucleotides align to TRBD2. CDR3 length: 19 amino acids. Trimming took 1 base from V and 3 from J; bases not matched to a gene: 14. Germline CDR1 reads MNHNS; CDR2 reads SASEGT. CDR3 region: CASSEVATGGNGLYNEQFF. The CDR3 nucleotides read TGTGCCAGCAGTGAAGTCGCGACGGGAGGGAACGGCCTCTACAATGAGCAGTTCTTC.

This clonotype showed up just a few times. V and J are TRBV6-5 and TRBJ2-3; D remains unclear. CDR1 MNHEY and CDR2 SVGAGI come from the germline V gene. The CDR3 sequence is 15 residues long. Trimming shortened V by 2 bases and J by 0 bases, and 9 bases separated the two germline ends. The CDR3 sequence: CASSYGVSSTDTQYF. The CDR3 DNA reads as TGTGCCAGCAGTTACGGGGTGTCGAGCACAGATACGCAGTATTTT.